The 29 T cell receptor beta chains below come from one sample, sequenced in a study of blood T cell repertoires in COVID-19. Method: immunoSEQ multiplex PCR; TCRdb's copy keeps in-frame clones and lacks some. The repertoire has over 200,000 clones, 84% of them found once; the top ten carry 2% to 2.5%. The sequenced sample was peripheral blood. The receptors derive from a man between 40 and 49 years old who had recovered from COVID-19.

The sample holds one count of this clone. This chain connects TRBV9 to TRBJ2-5, with TRBD2 matching 12 bases. V was clipped by 2 bases and J by 5 bases; unmatched bases: 4. Germline V gene sequence: CDR1 SGDLS, CDR2 YYNGEE. The length of the CDR3 is 15 residues. The CDR3 protein is CASSVTSGSMETQYF. The CDR3 region has the DNA TGTGCCAGCAGCGTGACTAGCGGGAGTATGGAGACCCAGTACTTC.

This clone was counted once. The chain couples TRBV7-9 to TRBJ2-3; D perhaps matches TRBD1 (7 bases). The CDR3 consists of 14 residues. The germline gives CDR1 SEHNR, CDR2 FQNEAQ (reference sequence). V dropped 5 bases and J dropped 5 bases, with 14 bases sitting between them. The CDR3: CASSPGTAGDTQYF. The CDR3 DNA sequence: TGTGCCAGCAGCCCGGGGACAGCGGGAGATACGCAGTATTTT. Combining the CDR3 with reference TRBV7-9 and TRBJ2-3 gives the whole variable domain DTGVSQNPRHKITKRGQNVTFRCDPISEHNRLYWYRQTLGQGPEFLTYFQNEAQLEKSRLLSDRFSAERPKGSFSTLEIQRTEQGDSAMYLCASSPGTAGDTQYFGPGTRLTVL.

In this sample, this clone turned up a few times. The chain employs TRBV6-1 and TRBJ1-2, with D perhaps TRBD1 (6 bases). Trimming removed 4 bases at V and 6 bases at J, with 12 bases between. The CDR3 covers 13 residues. In germline, CDR1 is MNHNS, CDR2 SASEGT. CDR3 region: CASSAAPGDGYTF. For the CDR3, the DNA is TGTGCCAGCAGTGCAGCCCCAGGGGATGGCTACACCTTC.

The gene calls are TRBV2 and TRBJ2-7, with 7 bases identical to TRBD2. Germline assignment: CDR1 SNHLY and CDR2 FYNNEI. The J segment lost 6 bases and the V segment lost 7 bases, leaving 21 bases of the junction unmatched. The CDR3 totals 17 residues. Here the CDR3 reads CASKPLGGRPPGGEQYF. The CDR3 coding sequence is TGTGCCAGCAAACCACTGGGGGGTCGACCCCCGGGGGGCGAGCAGTACTTC. The whole variable domain, remainder taken from reference TRBV2 and TRBJ2-7, is EPEVTQTPSHQVTQMGQEVILRCVPISNHLYFYWYRQILGQKVEFLVSFYNNEISEKSEIFDDQFSVERPDGSNFTLKIRSTKLEDSAMYFCASKPLGGRPPGGEQYFGPGTRLTVT.

J is TRBJ2-6 and V is TRBV12-1; the table calls TRBD1, which could not be checked here. TRBV12-1 corresponds to a pseudogene. This CDR3 has 16 amino acids. The CDR3 reads CASSCNSPSGANVLTF. CDR3 bases: TGTGCCAGCAGCTGTAACAGCCCCTCTGGGGCCAACGTCCTGACTTTC.

V is TRBV11-3 and J is TRBJ2-2; tentatively, D is TRBD1 (6 bases). The CDR3 loop spans 15 amino acids. V lost 1 base and J lost 1, with 7 bases in between. CDR1 is SGHNT, CDR2 YENEEA, per germline. The CDR3 loop is CASSLGTVNTGELFF. CDR3 in DNA: TGTGCCAGCAGCTTAGGGACAGTGAACACCGGGGAGCTGTTTTTT. The full variable domain, completed using reference TRBV11-3 and TRBJ2-2, is EAGVVQSPRYKIIEKKQPVAFWCNPISGHNTLYWYLQNLGQGPELLIRYENEEAVDDSQLPKDRFSAERLKGVDSTLKIQPAELGDSAVYLCASSLGTVNTGELFFGEGSRLTVL.

Only a few counts were recorded for this clone. This chain connects TRBV7-8 to TRBJ2-5; tentative D call: TRBD2 (5 bases). The CDR3 extends over 15 amino acids. From germline, CDR1 is SGHVS and CDR2 FQNEAQ. The germline V and J ends were trimmed by 3 bases and 3 bases, with 14 bases remaining between them. The CDR3 loop reads CASSFVRLAKETQYF. In nucleotides, the CDR3 is TGTGCCAGCAGCTTTGTACGGCTAGCCAAAGAGACCCAGTACTTC.

The rearrangement uses TRBV10-3 and TRBJ2-1; 8 bases align to TRBD2. The trim removed 9 bases at V and 6 bases at J, leaving 10 bases unmatched. The CDR3 is made up of 14 amino acids. Germline V CDR1 and CDR2: ENHRY, SYGVKD. The CDR3 DNA reads as TGTGCCATAACGCGGGGGGCCTCAGGCAATGAGCAGTTCTTC. This sequence encodes CAITRGASGNEQFF.

This clone was picked up one time. V usage is TRBV2 and J usage is TRBJ2-2; 11 bases match TRBD2. The CDR3 has 15 amino acids. Germline V lookup: CDR1 SNHLY, CDR2 FYNNEI. J lost 7 bases, V lost 5 bases, and 6 bases had no gene match. The CDR3 loop reads CASSYSGGAFGELFF. Written as DNA, the CDR3 is TGTGCCAGCAGTTATAGCGGGGGGGCTTTCGGGGAGCTGTTTTTT.

The chain employs TRBV19 and TRBJ2-7; TRBD2 matches 8 bases. Germline V lookup: CDR1 LNHDA, CDR2 SQIVND (reference sequence). Germline trimming cut 1 base from V and 1 base from J; bases unmatched to any gene: 3. CDR3 length: 15 amino acids. CDR3 residues: CASSIGTSGSYEQYF. The DNA of the CDR3 is TGTGCCAGTAGTATAGGTACTAGCGGATCCTACGAGCAGTACTTC. The entire variable domain, with the rest obtained from reference TRBV19 and TRBJ2-7, is as follows: DGGITQSPKYLFRKEGQNVTLSCEQNLNHDAMYWYRQDPGQGLRLIYYSQIVNDFQKGDIAEGYSVSREKKESFPLTVTSAQKNPTAFYLCASSIGTSGSYEQYFGPGTRLTVT.

The chain employs TRBV11-2 and TRBJ2-3; TRBD2 agrees at 7 bases. The ends lost 4 bases at V and 3 bases at J; junction bases unmatched: 7. Per the germline V gene, CDR1 is SGHAT and CDR2 is FQNNGV. The CDR3 consists of 15 residues. In DNA, the CDR3 is TGTGCCAGCAGCTCCATCAGCGGGGAAACAGATACGCAGTATTTT. This encodes CASSSISGETDTQYF.

The chain carries TRBV30 and TRBJ1-2, with D possibly being TRBD1 (5 bases). The germline V and J ends were trimmed by 0 bases and 7 bases, with 24 bases remaining between them. Germline V gene sequence: CDR1 GTSNPN, CDR2 SVGIG (reference sequence). The CDR3 sequence is 17 residues long. CDR3 region: CAWSVPRLRQLKTGYTF. The CDR3 nucleotides read TGTGCCTGGAGTGTTCCTCGGTTGAGACAGCTGAAGACTGGCTACACCTTC.

V is TRBV29-1 and J is TRBJ1-2; the match to TRBD1 covers 8 bases. Germline V CDR1 and CDR2: SQVTM, ANQGSEA. This CDR3 spans 14 amino acids. V lost 2 bases and J lost 0; bases outside the gene matches: 2. The CDR3 DNA sequence: TGCAGCGTTGAAAAGACAGGGGCTAACTATGGCTACACCTTC. Its translation: CSVEKTGANYGYTF.

This sequence joins TRBV7-2 and TRBJ2-3, with 9 bases matching TRBD2. CDR1 is SGHTA, CDR2 FQGNSA, per germline. Trimming took 3 bases from V and 5 from J; bases not matched to a gene: 6. The CDR3 length is 15 residues. As DNA, the CDR3 is TGTGCCAGCAGCTTTAGCGGGAGCCCAGGAGATACGCAGTATTTT. Translated: CASSFSGSPGDTQYF.

The chain uses TRBV19 and TRBJ2-3; TRBD1 aligns across 8 bases. The V gene end was trimmed by 3 bases and the J gene end by 6 bases; junction bases not matched to a gene: 2. CDR3 length: 13 residues. Germline V gene data show CDR1 as LNHDA and CDR2 as SQIVND (reference sequence). The CDR3 protein is CASSIRGLDTQYF. DNA for the CDR3: TGTGCCAGTAGTATCAGGGGGCTGGATACGCAGTATTTT.

The V gene is TRBV6-5, the J gene TRBJ2-7; 8 positions match TRBD1. This CDR3 contains 15 residues. With V trimmed by 2 bases and J by 5 bases, 8 bases remained unmatched. Germline CDR1 MNHEY, CDR2 SVGAGI. Written as DNA, the CDR3 is TGTGCCAGCAGTTACCCCAGACAGGGGTCCAACGAGCAGTACTTC. Translating gives CASSYPRQGSNEQYF.

The chain employs TRBV5-6 and TRBJ1-5; D call uncertain. The CDR3 length is 13 residues. Trimming shortened V by 3 bases and J by 10 bases, and 14 bases separated the two germline ends. CDR1 is SGHDT and CDR2 is YYEEEE in the germline V gene. For the CDR3, the DNA is TGTGCCAGCAGCTATAATACGGCGGGACCCCAGCATTTT. It is translated as CASSYNTAGPQHF.

The rearrangement joins TRBV5-1 to TRBJ2-1; 7 bases are shared with TRBD2. With V trimmed by 1 base and J by 4 bases, 2 bases remained unmatched. The CDR3 is 14 residues long. Germline CDR1 SGHRS, CDR2 YFSETQ. The CDR3 DNA reads TGCGCCAGCAGCTTGCAGCGGGGATACAATGAGCAGTTCTTC. This gives the protein CASSLQRGYNEQFF.

The CDR3 region is CASSPTGTGGVYGYTF. The CDR3 nucleotides are TGCGCCAGCAGCCCCACTGGGACAGGGGGAGTCTATGGCTACACCTTC. The chain employs TRBV23-1 and TRBJ1-2, with 11 positions matching TRBD1. TRBV23-1 is marked as an open reading frame, function uncertain. V lost 6 bases, J lost 4 bases, and 10 bases stayed unmatched. The CDR3 sequence is 16 residues long.

In this sample, this clone turned up a few times. The V call is TRBV7-9, the J call TRBJ2-7, with 7 bases aligning to TRBD2. The germline V gene encodes CDR1 SEHNR and CDR2 FQNEAQ (reference sequence). Trimming took 1 base from V and 2 from J; bases not matched to a gene: 2. CDR3 length equals 14 residues. The CDR3 coding sequence is TGTGCCAGCAGCTTAGGGAGCGGGACCTACGAGCAGTACTTC. It is translated as CASSLGSGTYEQYF.

The genes are TRBV27 and TRBJ2-1; 11 nucleotides match TRBD2. The CDR3 contains 15 residues. Trimming at V came to 5 bases and at J to 7 bases, leaving 7 bases not matched to a gene. Looked up from germline, CDR1 is MNHEY and CDR2 is SMNVEV (reference sequence). The CDR3 DNA follows: TGTGCCAGCAGTGTTAGCGGGAGGGGAGGTAATGAGCAGTTCTTC. Translating gives CASSVSGRGGNEQFF.

The gene calls are TRBV5-1 and TRBJ2-4, with 9 bases identical to TRBD1. V was pared by 3 bases and J by 9 bases, with 10 bases of the junction left unmatched. Looked up from germline, CDR1 is SGHRS and CDR2 is YFSETQ. The CDR3 is 15 residues long. CDR3 protein: CASSWTQGAWGIQYF. The CDR3 DNA reads as TGCGCCAGCAGCTGGACACAGGGGGCGTGGGGCATTCAGTACTTC. The whole variable domain, filled in from reference TRBV5-1 and TRBJ2-4, reads KAGVTQTPRYLIKTRGQQVTLSCSPISGHRSVSWYQQTPGQGLQFLFEYFSETQRNKGNFPGRFSGRQFSNSRSEMNVSTLELGDSALYLCASSWTQGAWGIQYFGAGTRLSVL.

The chain links TRBV19 to TRBJ2-7, with D possibly TRBD1 on 6 matching bases. Trimming shortened V by 4 bases and J by 6 bases, and 13 bases separated the two germline ends. The CDR3 spans 13 residues. Germline loops: CDR1 LNHDA, CDR2 SQIVND (reference sequence). CDR3 residues: CASSNRVKFEQYF. In DNA, the CDR3 is TGTGCCAGTAGTAACAGGGTAAAATTCGAGCAGTACTTC.

This chain connects TRBV24-1 to TRBJ2-3; 7 positions match TRBD1. From germline, CDR1 is KGHDR and CDR2 SFDVKD. The CDR3 extends over 18 amino acids. J was trimmed by 2 bases and V by 1 base; bases with no gene match: 11. CDR3 DNA: TGTGCCACCAGTGATTTTGGGACAGACCCCTCTGACACAGATACGCAGTATTTT. It specifies CATSDFGTDPSDTDTQYF.

The chain links TRBV18 to TRBJ2-3; TRBD2 agrees at 8 bases. Trimming took 2 bases from V and 3 from J; bases not matched to a gene: 4. The CDR3 length is 15 residues. Germline-derived CDR1 and CDR2 are KGHSH and LQKENI. The CDR3 protein is CASSPETGGTDTQYF. The CDR3 DNA reads TGTGCCAGCTCACCAGAGACGGGGGGGACAGATACGCAGTATTTT.

The rearrangement joins TRBV7-2 to TRBJ2-7; tentatively, D is TRBD2 (5 bases). This CDR3 is 14 amino acids long. Germline V gives CDR1 SGHTA, CDR2 FQGNSA. The germline V and J ends were trimmed by 4 bases and 0 bases, with 10 bases remaining between them. The CDR3 nucleotides are TGTGCCAGCAGCTCCCGGGATTACTCCTACGAGCAGTACTTC. Translating it yields CASSSRDYSYEQYF.

The chain links TRBV7-9 to TRBJ1-1, with no clear D. V shed 4 bases and J shed 0 bases, with 24 bases lying between them. The CDR3 has 19 amino acids. The V gene's germline CDR1 is SEHNR and CDR2 FQNEAQ (reference sequence). The CDR3 is CASSSKVGRSGNVNTEAFF. The CDR3 nucleotides are TGTGCCAGCAGCTCGAAGGTGGGCAGATCGGGGAATGTGAACACTGAAGCTTTCTTT.

This rearrangement joins TRBV4-3 to TRBJ2-7; 9 nucleotides agree with TRBD2. Per the germline V gene, CDR1 is LGHNA and CDR2 is YSLEER. The ends lost 4 bases at V and 5 bases at J; junction bases unmatched: 9. This CDR3 has 15 residues. CDR3 protein: CASSRGGGRGNEQYF. The CDR3 coding sequence is TGCGCCAGCAGCCGGGGAGGCGGGAGGGGAAACGAGCAGTACTTC.

The gene calls are TRBV7-2 and TRBJ1-5; the match to TRBD1 covers 7 bases. Trimming cost V 5 bases and J 5 bases; bases outside gene matches: 9. The germline V gene has CDR1 SGHTA and CDR2 FQGNSA. The CDR3 has 15 residues. The CDR3 DNA is TGTGCCAGCAGCAAACGACAGGGATTTGATCAGCCCCAGCATTTT. This translates into CASSKRQGFDQPQHF.